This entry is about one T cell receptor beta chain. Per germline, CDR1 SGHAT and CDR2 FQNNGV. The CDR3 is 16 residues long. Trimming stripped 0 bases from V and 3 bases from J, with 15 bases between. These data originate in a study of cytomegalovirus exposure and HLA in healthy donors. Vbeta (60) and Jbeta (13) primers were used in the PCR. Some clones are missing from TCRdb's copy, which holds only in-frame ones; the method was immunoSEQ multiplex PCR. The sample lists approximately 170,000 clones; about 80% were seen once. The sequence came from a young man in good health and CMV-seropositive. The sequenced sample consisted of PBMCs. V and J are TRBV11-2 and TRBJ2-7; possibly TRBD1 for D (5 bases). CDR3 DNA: TGTGCCAGCAGCTTAGATAGTCAGGGTGATAGCTACGAGCAGTACTTC. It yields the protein CASSLDSQGDSYEQYF.